This T cell receptor (beta chain) was documented in a study of cytomegalovirus exposure and HLA in healthy donors. General study results and limits: Later, an analysis found that TCR clusters from the first cohort tended to co-occur in the roughly 110 validation repertoires. Reported performance of the classifier showed diagnosis of cytomegalovirus status with high specificity and sensitivity. Associated with cytomegalovirus, according to the listing, were around 160 TCR beta chains.

This table comes from immunoSEQ multiplex PCR, and its TCRdb copy is limited to in-frame clones, with some not included. The sample contains about 120,000 clones, approximately 89% of which appear only once. Concerning this clone itself: Its target is not known.

V was trimmed by 4 bases and J by 0 bases, leaving 13 bases between them. The CDR3 spans 15 residues. Germline CDR1 and CDR2: SQVTM and ANQGSEA. The donors were members of the validation cohort comprising over a hundred subjects, separate from the roughly 700-subject first cohort. The TCR comes from a woman between 18 and 29 years old in good health and CMV-seronegative. Sequenced sample: PBMCs. The V and J genes are TRBV29-1 and TRBJ2-4; TRBD1 might be the D (6 bases). CDR3 sequence reads: CSVGTVTLAKNIQYF. In DNA form, the CDR3 reads TGCAGCGTTGGGACAGTGACCCTAGCCAAAAACATTCAGTACTTC.